The present T cell receptor beta chain was sequenced within a study of PD-1 blockade in classical Hodgkin lymphoma. Study overall: Patients were dosed intravenously with nivolumab at 3 mg/kg every 2 weeks. Study-level results: The study found that TCR diversity rose significantly by C4D1 in CD4+ but not CD8+ cells. Complete responders possessed baseline diversity comparable to newly diagnosed patients. Anyone who began nivolumab under 1 year after ASCT was excluded.

Time point defined: cycle 4 day 1 (C4D1), after more than 5 weeks of nivolumab. Every patient was affected by relapse after autologous stem cell transplantation, while exposure to brentuximab vedotin was not uniform. The length of the CDR3 is 18 residues. Trimming cost V 4 bases and J 0 bases, with 20 bases left between them. Germline loops: CDR1 SGHRS, CDR2 YFSETQ. Concerning this clone itself: What it recognizes is unknown.

This table comes from immunoSEQ multiplex PCR, and its TCRdb copy is limited to in-frame clones, with some not included. The data hold 80,000 to 95,000 clones, with nearly 85% observed a single time. The chain carries TRBV5-1 and TRBJ2-1, with TRBD1 as a possible D gene (6 bases). The input for sequencing was peripheral blood mononuclear cells (PBMCs), taken before the fourth cycle of nivolumab. The TCR comes from a human donor with classical Hodgkin lymphoma. The CDR3 sequence is CASSARLNRASSYNEQFF. The CDR3 bases are TGCGCCAGCAGCGCACGCTTGAACAGGGCTAGCTCCTACAATGAGCAGTTCTTC.